This T cell receptor (beta chain) was profiled in a study of cytomegalovirus exposure and HLA in healthy donors. The CDR3 extends over 13 amino acids. The trim removed 6 bases at V and 4 bases at J, leaving 5 bases unmatched. CDR1 SQVTM and CDR2 ANQGSEA come from the germline V gene. Everyone who donated was a healthy bone marrow donor. The PCR employed 60 Vbeta primers together with 13 Jbeta primers. The method was immunoSEQ multiplex PCR; TCRdb's version includes in-frame clones alone and lacks a portion of them. In all, the sample yields approximately 92,000 clones. A remark on this clone: Its specificity is unknown.

Regarding the study as a whole: In a later analysis, TCR beta V- and J-gene trimming was associated with a missense DCLRE1C variant.

Sequenced input: PBMCs. The chain employs TRBV29-1 and TRBJ1-5; 8 bases fit TRBD1. This TCR derives from a woman aged 25-40 years in good health and CMV-seronegative. The CDR3 loop reads CSVQGARNQPQHF. CDR3 DNA sequence: TGCAGCGTGCAGGGGGCGCGTAATCAGCCCCAGCATTTT. Combining the CDR3 with reference TRBV29-1 and TRBJ1-5 gives the whole variable domain SAVISQKPSRDICQRGTSLTIQCQVDSQVTMMFWYRQQPGQSLTLIATANQGSEATYESGFVIDKFPISRPNLTFSTLTVSNMSPEDSSIYLCSVQGARNQPQHFGDGTRLSIL.